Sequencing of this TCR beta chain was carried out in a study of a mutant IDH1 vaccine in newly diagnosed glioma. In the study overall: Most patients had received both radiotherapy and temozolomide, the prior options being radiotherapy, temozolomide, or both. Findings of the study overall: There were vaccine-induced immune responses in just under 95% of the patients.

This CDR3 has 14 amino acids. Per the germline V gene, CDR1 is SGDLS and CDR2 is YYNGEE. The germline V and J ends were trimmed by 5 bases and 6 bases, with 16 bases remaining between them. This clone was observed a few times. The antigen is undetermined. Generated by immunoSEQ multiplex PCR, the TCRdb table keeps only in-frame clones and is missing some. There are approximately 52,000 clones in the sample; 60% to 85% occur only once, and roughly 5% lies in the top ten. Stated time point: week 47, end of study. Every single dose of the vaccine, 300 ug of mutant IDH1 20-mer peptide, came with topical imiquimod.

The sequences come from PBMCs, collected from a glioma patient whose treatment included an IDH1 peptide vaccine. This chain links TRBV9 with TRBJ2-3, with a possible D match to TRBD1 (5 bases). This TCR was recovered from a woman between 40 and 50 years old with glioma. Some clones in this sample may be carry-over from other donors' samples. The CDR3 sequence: CASRKGLLDDTQYF. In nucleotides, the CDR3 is TGTGCCAGCAGGAAGGGGCTCCTCGACGATACGCAGTATTTT.